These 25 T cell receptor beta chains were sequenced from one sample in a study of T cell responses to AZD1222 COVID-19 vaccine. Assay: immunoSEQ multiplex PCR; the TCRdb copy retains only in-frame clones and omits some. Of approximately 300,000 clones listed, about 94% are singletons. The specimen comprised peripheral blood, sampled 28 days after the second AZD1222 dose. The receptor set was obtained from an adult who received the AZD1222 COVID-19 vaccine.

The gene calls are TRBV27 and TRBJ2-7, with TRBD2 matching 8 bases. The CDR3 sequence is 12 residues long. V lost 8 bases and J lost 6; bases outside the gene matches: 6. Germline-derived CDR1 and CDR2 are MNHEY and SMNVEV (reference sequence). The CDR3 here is CASSMAGGEQYF. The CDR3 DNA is TGTGCCAGCTCGATGGCGGGAGGCGAGCAGTACTTC.

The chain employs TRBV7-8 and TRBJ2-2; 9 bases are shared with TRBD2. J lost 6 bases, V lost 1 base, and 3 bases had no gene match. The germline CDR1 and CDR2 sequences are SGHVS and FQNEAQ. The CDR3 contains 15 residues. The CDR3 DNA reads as TGTGCCAGCAGCTTAGTTAGCGGGGGATCCGGGGAGCTGTTTTTT. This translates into CASSLVSGGSGELFF.

The CDR3 coding sequence is TGTGCCAGCAGCTCGACTAGCGGGAGTGCATCAGATACGCAGTATTTT. It specifies CASSSTSGSASDTQYF. This sequence joins TRBV7-2 and TRBJ2-3, with 12 bases identical to TRBD2. This CDR3 has 16 amino acids. Germline assignment: CDR1 SGHTA and CDR2 FQGNSA. V was clipped by 4 bases and J by 4 bases; unmatched bases: 6.

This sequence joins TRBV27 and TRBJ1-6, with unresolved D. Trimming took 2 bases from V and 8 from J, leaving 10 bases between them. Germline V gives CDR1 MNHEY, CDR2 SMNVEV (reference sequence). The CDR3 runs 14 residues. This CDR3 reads CASSLVRGYSPLHF. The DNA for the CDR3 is TGTGCCAGCAGTTTAGTGCGGGGTTATTCACCCCTCCACTTT.

CDR3 coding DNA: TGTGCCAGCAGTTTATTCCACAGACAGGGGGCCGCCTCACCCCTCCACTTT. It encodes CASSLFHRQGAASPLHF. The chain joins TRBV27 to TRBJ1-6; the match to TRBD1 covers 10 bases. Looked up from germline, CDR1 is MNHEY and CDR2 is SMNVEV (reference sequence). Germline trimming cut 1 base from V and 10 bases from J; bases unmatched to any gene: 10. This CDR3 spans 17 amino acids.

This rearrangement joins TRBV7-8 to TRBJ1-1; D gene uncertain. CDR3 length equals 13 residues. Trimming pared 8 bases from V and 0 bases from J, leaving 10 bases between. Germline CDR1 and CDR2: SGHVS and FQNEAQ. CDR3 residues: CASVLQMNTEAFF. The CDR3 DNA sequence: TGTGCCAGCGTTTTACAGATGAACACTGAAGCTTTCTTT.

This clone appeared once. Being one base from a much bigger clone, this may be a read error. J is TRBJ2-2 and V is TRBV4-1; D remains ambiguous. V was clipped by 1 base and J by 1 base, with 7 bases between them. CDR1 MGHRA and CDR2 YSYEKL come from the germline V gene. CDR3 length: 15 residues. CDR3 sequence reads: CASSQVGRNTGELFF. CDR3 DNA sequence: TGCGCCAGCAGCCAAGTTGGCAGGAACACCGGGGAGCTGTTTTTT.

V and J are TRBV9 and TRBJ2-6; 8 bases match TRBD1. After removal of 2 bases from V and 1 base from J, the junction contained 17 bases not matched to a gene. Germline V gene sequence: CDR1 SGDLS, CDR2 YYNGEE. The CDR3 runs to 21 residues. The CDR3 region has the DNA TGTGCCAGCAGCGTCTCAATGATGGTCGGACAGGGAGTTTCTGGGGCCAACGTCCTGACTTTC. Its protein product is CASSVSMMVGQGVSGANVLTF.

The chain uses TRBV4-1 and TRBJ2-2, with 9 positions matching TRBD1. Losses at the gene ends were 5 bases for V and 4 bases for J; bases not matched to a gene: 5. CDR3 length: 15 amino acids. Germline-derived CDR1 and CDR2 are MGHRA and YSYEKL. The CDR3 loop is CASSLGQGGTGELFF. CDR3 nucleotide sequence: TGCGCCAGCAGCTTGGGACAGGGAGGCACCGGGGAGCTGTTTTTT.

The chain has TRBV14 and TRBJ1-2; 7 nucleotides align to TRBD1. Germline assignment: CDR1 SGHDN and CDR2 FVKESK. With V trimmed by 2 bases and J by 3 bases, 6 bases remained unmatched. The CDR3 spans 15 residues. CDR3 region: CASSQSFQGDYGYTF. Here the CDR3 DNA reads TGTGCCAGCAGCCAATCCTTCCAGGGGGACTATGGCTACACCTTC.

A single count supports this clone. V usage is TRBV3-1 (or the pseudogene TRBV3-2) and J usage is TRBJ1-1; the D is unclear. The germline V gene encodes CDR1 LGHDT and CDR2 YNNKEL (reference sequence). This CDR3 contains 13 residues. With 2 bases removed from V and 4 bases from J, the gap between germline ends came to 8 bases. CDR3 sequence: CASSQLRGTEAFF. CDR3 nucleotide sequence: TGTGCCAGCAGCCAACTCCGGGGCACTGAAGCTTTCTTT.

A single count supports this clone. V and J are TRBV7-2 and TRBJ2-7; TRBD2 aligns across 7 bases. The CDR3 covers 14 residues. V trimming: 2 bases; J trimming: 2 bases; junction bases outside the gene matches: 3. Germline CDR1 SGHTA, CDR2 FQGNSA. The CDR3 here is CASSLSLAAYEQYF. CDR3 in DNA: TGTGCCAGCAGCTTAAGCCTAGCGGCCTACGAGCAGTACTTC.

The CDR3 loop reads CAISRTAGSYNEQFF. The CDR3, as DNA: TGTGCCATCAGCCGGACTGCAGGCTCCTACAATGAGCAGTTCTTC. The chain combines TRBV10-3 with TRBJ2-1; the D gene is possibly TRBD2 (5 bases). Germline loops: CDR1 ENHRY, CDR2 SYGVKD. The CDR3 runs 15 residues. Trimming removed 6 bases at V and 0 bases at J, with 12 bases between.

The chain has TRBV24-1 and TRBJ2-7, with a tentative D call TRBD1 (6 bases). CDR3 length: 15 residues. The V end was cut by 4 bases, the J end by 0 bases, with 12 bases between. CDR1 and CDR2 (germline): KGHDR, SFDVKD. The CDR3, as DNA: TGTGCCACCAGTGACGTGGGGGCTGTCTCCTACGAGCAGTACTTC. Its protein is CATSDVGAVSYEQYF.

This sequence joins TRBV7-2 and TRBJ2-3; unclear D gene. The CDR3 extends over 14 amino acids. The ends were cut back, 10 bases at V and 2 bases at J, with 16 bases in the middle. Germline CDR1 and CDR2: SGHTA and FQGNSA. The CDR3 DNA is TGTGCCATCCGCTTGGGTGGGGTCACAGATACGCAGTATTTT. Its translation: CAIRLGGVTDTQYF.

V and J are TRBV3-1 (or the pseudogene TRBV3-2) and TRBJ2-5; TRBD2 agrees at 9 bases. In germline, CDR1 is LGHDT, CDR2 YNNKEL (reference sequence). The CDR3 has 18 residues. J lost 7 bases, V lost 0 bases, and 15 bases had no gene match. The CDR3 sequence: CASSQDEGLAGPLRTQYF. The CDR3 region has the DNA TGTGCCAGCAGCCAAGATGAAGGGCTAGCGGGGCCCTTAAGGACCCAGTACTTC.

This CDR3 is CASSFRVGTEAFF. The CDR3 coding sequence is TGTGCCAGCAGCTTTAGGGTGGGCACTGAAGCTTTCTTT. This sequence joins TRBV5-6 and TRBJ1-1; the D is unclear. V lost 2 bases, J lost 4 bases, and 9 bases lay in between. The CDR3 length is 13 residues. CDR1 and CDR2 from the germline V gene are SGHDT and YYEEEE.

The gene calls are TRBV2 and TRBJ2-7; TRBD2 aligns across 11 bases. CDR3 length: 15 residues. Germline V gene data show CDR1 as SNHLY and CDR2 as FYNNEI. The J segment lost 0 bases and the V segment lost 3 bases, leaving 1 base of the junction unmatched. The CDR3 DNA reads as TGTGCCAGCAGTGAGGGACTAGCGGTCTCCTACGAGCAGTACTTC. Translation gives CASSEGLAVSYEQYF.

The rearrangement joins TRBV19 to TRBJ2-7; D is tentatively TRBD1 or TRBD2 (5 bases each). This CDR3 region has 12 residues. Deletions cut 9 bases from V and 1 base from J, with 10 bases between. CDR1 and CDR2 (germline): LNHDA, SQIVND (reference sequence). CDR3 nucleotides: TGTGCCAGCTGGGACGGATCCTACGAGCAGTACTTC. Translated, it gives CASWDGSYEQYF.

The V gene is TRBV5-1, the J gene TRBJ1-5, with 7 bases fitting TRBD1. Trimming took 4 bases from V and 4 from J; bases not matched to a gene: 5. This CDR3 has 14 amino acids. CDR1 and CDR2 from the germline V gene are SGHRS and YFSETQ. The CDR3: CASSPGTANQPQHF. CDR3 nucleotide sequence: TGCGCCAGCAGCCCCGGGACAGCGAATCAGCCCCAGCATTTT. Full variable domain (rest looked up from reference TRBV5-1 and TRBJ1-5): KAGVTQTPRYLIKTRGQQVTLSCSPISGHRSVSWYQQTPGQGLQFLFEYFSETQRNKGNFPGRFSGRQFSNSRSEMNVSTLELGDSALYLCASSPGTANQPQHFGDGTRLSIL.

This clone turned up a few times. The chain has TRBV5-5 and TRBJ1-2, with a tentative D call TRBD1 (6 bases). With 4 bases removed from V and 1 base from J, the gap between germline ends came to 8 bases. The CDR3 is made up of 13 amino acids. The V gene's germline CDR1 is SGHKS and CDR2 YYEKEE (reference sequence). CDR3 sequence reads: CASSGDNNYGYTF. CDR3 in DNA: TGTGCCAGCAGCGGGGACAATAACTATGGCTACACCTTC.

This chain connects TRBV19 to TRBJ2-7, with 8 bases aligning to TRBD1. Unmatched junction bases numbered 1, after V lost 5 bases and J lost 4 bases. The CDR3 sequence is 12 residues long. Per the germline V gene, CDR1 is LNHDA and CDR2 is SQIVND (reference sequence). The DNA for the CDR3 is TGTGCCAGTAGTGACAGGGGATACGAGCAGTACTTC. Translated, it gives CASSDRGYEQYF.

CDR3 sequence: CASSPGTTTYNEQFF. In DNA, the CDR3 is TGTGCCAGCTCACCGGGGACTACGACCTACAATGAGCAGTTCTTC. The rearrangement links TRBV18 to TRBJ2-1; TRBD2 agrees at 7 bases. CDR3 size: 15 residues. Germline lookup yields CDR1 KGHSH and CDR2 LQKENI. V lost 3 bases to trimming and J lost 2 bases; unmatched junction nucleotides: 4.

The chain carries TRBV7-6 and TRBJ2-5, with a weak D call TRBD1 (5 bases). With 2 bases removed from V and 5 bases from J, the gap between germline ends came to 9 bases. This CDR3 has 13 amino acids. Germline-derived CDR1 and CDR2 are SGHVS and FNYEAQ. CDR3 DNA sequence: TGTGCCAGCAGCTTAACAGGATGGGAGACCCAGTACTTC. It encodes CASSLTGWETQYF.

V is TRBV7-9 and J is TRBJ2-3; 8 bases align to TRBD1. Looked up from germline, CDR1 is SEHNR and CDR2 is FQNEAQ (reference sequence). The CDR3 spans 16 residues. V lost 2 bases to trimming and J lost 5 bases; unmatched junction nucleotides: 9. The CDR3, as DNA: TGTGCCAGCAGCTTAAGGTTTCAGGGGGCCAAAGATACGCAGTATTTT. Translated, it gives CASSLRFQGAKDTQYF.